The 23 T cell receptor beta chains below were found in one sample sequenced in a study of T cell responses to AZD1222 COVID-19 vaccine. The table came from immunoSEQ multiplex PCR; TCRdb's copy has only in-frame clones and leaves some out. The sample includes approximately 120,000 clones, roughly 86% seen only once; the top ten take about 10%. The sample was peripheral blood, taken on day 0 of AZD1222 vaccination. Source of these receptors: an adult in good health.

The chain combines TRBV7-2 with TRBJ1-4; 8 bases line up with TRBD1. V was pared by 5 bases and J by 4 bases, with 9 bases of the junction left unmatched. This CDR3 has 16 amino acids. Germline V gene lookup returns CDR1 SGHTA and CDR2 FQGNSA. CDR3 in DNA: TGTGCCAGCAGCGTTTGGACAGGGCCAATTAATGAAAAACTGTTTTTT. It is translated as CASSVWTGPINEKLFF.

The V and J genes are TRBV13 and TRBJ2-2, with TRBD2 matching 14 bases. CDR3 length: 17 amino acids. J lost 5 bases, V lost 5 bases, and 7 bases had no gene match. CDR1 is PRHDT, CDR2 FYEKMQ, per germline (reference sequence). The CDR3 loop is CASSEGLAGVRTGELFF. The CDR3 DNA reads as TGTGCCAGCAGCGAGGGACTAGCGGGAGTAAGGACCGGGGAGCTGTTTTTT.

CDR3 bases: TGTGCCAGCAGCCAAGAGAGCTCCAGGGCCTCTGGAAACACCATATATTTT. The encoded protein is CASSQESSRASGNTIYF. This chain uses TRBV3-1 (or the pseudogene TRBV3-2) with TRBJ1-3; D might be TRBD1 (5 bases). CDR1 is LGHDT and CDR2 is YNNKEL in the germline V gene (reference sequence). Between the trimmed V and J ends, which lost 0 bases and 0 bases, there was a span of 12 bases. CDR3 length: 17 residues.

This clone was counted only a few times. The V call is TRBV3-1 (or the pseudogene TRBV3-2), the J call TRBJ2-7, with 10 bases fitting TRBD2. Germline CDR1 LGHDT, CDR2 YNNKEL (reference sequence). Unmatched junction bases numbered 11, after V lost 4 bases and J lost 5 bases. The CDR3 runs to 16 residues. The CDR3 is CASSPNPSGSHNEQYF. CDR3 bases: TGTGCCAGCAGCCCAAACCCTAGCGGGAGTCATAACGAGCAGTACTTC.

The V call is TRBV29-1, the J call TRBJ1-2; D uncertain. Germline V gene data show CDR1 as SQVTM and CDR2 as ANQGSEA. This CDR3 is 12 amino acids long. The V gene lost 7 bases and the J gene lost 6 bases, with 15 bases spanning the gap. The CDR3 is CSAPIRRHGYTF. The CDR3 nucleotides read TGCAGCGCCCCTATCCGCAGGCATGGCTACACCTTC.

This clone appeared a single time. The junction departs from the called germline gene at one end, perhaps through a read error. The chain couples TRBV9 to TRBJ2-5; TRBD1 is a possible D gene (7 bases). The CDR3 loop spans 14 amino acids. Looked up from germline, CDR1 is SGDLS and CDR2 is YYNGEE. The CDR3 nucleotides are TGTGCCGGCAGCGTTACAGGGGACTGGGAGACCCAGTACTTC. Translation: CAGSVTGDWETQYF.

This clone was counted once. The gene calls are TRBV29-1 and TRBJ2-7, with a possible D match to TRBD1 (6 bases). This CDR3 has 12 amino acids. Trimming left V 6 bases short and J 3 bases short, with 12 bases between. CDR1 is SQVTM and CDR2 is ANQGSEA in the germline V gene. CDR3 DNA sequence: TGCAGCGTCGGGGACAACTTCTACGAGCAGTACTTC. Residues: CSVGDNFYEQYF.

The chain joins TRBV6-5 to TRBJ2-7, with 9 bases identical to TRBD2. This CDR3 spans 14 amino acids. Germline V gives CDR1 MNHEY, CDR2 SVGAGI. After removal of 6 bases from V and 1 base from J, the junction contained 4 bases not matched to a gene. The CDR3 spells CASRATSGSYEQYF. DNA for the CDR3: TGTGCCAGCAGGGCAACTAGCGGGTCCTACGAGCAGTACTTC.

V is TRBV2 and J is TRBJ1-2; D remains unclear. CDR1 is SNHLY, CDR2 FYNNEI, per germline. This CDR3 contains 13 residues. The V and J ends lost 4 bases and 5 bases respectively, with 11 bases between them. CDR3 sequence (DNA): TGTGCCAGCAGTGCAGGCCCCAGGTATGGCTACACCTTC. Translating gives CASSAGPRYGYTF.

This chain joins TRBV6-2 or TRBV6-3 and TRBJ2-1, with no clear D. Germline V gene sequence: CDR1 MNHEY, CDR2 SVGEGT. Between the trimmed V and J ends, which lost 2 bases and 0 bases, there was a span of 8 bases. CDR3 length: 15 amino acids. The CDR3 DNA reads TGTGCCAGCAGTTACAACGGACCCTCCTACAATGAGCAGTTCTTC. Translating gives CASSYNGPSYNEQFF.

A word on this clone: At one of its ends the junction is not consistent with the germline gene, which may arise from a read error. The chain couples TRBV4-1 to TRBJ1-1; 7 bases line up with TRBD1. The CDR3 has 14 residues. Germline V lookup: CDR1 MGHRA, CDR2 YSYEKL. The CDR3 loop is CASSQDRGNAEAFF. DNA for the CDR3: TGCGCCAGCAGCCAAGACAGGGGGAACGCTGAAGCTTTCTTT.

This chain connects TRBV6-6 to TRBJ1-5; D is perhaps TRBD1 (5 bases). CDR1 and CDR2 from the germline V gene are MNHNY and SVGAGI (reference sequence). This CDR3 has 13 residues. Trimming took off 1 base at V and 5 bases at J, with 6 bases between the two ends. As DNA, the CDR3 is TGTGCCAGCAGTTACTTACAGGATCAGCCCCAGCATTTT. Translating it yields CASSYLQDQPQHF.

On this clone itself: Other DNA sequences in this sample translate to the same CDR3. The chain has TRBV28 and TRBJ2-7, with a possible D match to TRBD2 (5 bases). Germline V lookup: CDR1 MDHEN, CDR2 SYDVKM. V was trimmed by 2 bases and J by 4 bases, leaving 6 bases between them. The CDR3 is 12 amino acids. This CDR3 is CASSLSGYEQYF. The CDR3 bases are TGTGCCAGCAGTTTAAGCGGATACGAGCAGTACTTC. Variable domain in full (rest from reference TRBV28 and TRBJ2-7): DVKVTQSSRYLVKRTGEKVFLECVQDMDHENMFWYRQDPGLGLRLIYFSYDVKMKEKGDIPEGYSVSREKKERFSLILESASTNQTSMYLCASSLSGYEQYFGPGTRLTVT.

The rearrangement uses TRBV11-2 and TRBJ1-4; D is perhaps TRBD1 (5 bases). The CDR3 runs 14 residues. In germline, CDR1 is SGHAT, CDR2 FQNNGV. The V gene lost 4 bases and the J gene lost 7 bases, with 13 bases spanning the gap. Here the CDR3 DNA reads TGTGCCAGCAGCTCCCGGTCCGGGGCTGAAAAACTGTTTTTT. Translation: CASSSRSGAEKLFF.

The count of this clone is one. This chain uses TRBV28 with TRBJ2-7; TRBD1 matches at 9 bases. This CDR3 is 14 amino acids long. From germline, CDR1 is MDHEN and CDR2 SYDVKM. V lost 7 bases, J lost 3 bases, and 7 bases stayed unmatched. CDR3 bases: TGTGCCAGCACCGCCGGGACAGGGAACTACGAGCAGTACTTC. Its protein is CASTAGTGNYEQYF.

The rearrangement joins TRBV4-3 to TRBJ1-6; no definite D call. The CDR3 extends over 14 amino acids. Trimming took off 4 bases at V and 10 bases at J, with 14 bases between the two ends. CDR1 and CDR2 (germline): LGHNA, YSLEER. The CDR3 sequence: CASSPVETGSPLHF. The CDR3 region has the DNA TGCGCCAGCAGCCCGGTAGAAACGGGCTCACCCCTCCACTTT.

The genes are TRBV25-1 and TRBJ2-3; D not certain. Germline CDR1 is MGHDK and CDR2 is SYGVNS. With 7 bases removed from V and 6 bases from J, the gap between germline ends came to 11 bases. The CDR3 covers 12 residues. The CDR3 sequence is CASKAFSDTQYF. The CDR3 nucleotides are TGTGCCAGCAAAGCGTTTAGCGATACGCAGTATTTT.

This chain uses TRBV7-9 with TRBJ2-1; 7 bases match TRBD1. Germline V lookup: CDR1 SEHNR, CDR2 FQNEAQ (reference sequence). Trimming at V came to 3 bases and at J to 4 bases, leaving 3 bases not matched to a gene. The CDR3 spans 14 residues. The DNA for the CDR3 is TGTGCCAGCAGCTTGGGCAGGGGGTACAATGAGCAGTTCTTC. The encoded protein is CASSLGRGYNEQFF.

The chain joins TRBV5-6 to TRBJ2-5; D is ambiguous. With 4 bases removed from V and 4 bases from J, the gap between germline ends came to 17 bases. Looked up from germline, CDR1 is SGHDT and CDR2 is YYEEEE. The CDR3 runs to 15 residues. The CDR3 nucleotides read TGTGCCAGCAGCCACGGGCCTCGGACGGGAGAGACCCAGTACTTC. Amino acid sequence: CASSHGPRTGETQYF.

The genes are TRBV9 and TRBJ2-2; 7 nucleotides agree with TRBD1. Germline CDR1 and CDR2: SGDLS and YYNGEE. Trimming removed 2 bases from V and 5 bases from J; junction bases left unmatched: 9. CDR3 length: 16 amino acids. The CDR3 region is CASSVPGPGGTGELFF. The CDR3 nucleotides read TGTGCCAGCAGCGTCCCGGGACCAGGGGGTACCGGGGAGCTGTTTTTT.

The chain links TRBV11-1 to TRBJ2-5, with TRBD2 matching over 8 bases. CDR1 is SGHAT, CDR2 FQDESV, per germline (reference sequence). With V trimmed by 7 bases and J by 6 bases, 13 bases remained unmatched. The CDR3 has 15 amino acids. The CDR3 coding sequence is TGTGCCAGCACTCCGGCGGGAGGCGGGGCGAAGACCCAGTACTTC. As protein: CASTPAGGGAKTQYF. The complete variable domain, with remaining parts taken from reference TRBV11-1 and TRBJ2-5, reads EAEVAQSPRYKITEKSQAVAFWCDPISGHATLYWYRQILGQGPELLVQFQDESVVDDSQLPKDRFSAERLKGVDSTLKIQPAELGDSAMYLCASTPAGGGAKTQYFGPGTRLLVL.

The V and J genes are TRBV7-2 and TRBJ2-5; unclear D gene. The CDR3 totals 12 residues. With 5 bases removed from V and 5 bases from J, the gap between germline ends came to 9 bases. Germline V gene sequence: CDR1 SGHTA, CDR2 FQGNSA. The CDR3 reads CASSPLGETQYF. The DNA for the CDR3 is TGTGCCAGCAGCCCCCTCGGGGAGACCCAGTACTTC. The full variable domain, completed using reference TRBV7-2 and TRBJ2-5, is GAGVSQSPSNKVTEKGKDVELRCDPISGHTALYWYRQSLGQGLEFLIYFQGNSAPDKSGLPSDRFSAERTGGSVSTLTIQRTQQEDSAVYLCASSPLGETQYFGPGTRLLVL.

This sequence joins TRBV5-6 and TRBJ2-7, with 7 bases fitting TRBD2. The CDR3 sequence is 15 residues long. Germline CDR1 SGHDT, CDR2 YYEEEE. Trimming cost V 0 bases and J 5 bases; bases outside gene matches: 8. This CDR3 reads CASSLGGSIVNEQYF. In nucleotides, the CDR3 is TGTGCCAGCAGCTTGGGCGGGAGTATAGTCAACGAGCAGTACTTC. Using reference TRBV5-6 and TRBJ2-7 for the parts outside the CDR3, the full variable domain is DAGVTQSPTHLIKTRGQQVTLRCSPKSGHDTVSWYQQALGQGPQFIFQYYEEEERQRGNFPDRFSGHQFPNYSSELNVNALLLGDSALYLCASSLGGSIVNEQYFGPGTRLTVT.